This T cell receptor (beta chain) was obtained from a study of OX40 agonist ivuxolimab in advanced cancers. Study-wide background: Males comprised 82.7% of the group, whose mean age was 60 years (range 23 to 79).

Regarding the study as a whole: At 0.1 to 3.0 mg/kg, CD4+ and CD8+ blood T cells expanded clonally by week 6. Expanded clones tended on average to be more numerous among CD8+ T cells than CD4+.

Points on this clone: Its antigen is currently unknown.

Generated by immunoSEQ multiplex PCR, the TCRdb table keeps only in-frame clones and is missing some. This sample has 60,000 to 85,000 clones, with 92% found just once. The CDR3 consists of 15 residues. V lost 6 bases to trimming and J lost 0 bases; unmatched junction nucleotides: 1. Germline V CDR1 and CDR2: MNHNY, SVGAGI (reference sequence). The clonotype comes from an adult with an advanced solid tumor such as melanoma, head and neck, liver or kidney cancer. The chain carries TRBV6-6 and TRBJ2-4; 11 nucleotides align to TRBD2. The input for sequencing was CD4+ or CD8+ T cells sorted from blood, taken in a trial of the OX40 agonist ivuxolimab. CDR3 sequence (DNA): TGTGCCAGCAGGACTAGCGGGGTAGCCAAAAACATTCAGTACTTC. Translation gives CASRTSGVAKNIQYF.